This section outlines one T cell receptor beta chain sequence together with its context. Using immunoSEQ multiplex PCR, the repertoire was profiled, and TCRdb retains in-frame clones only, with some absent. The data show about 110,000 clones, around 85% seen once. The entry originates in a study of blood T cell repertoires in COVID-19. As for the study in general: The cDNA or gDNA used as material had been derived from T cells, B-cell-depleted T cells, or PBMCs.

CDR1 SGHRS and CDR2 YFSETQ come from the germline V gene. This CDR3 has 17 amino acids. V lost 7 bases to trimming and J lost 0 bases; unmatched junction nucleotides: 13. Material: peripheral blood. The sequence was obtained from a human donor in a cohort sampled during active COVID-19. V gene TRBV5-1 combines with J gene TRBJ2-4; 7 positions match TRBD1. CDR3 sequence (DNA): TGCGCCAGCCCTGCACCCGACAGGGAGCTAGCCAAAAACATTCAGTACTTC. Translating gives CASPAPDRELAKNIQYF.